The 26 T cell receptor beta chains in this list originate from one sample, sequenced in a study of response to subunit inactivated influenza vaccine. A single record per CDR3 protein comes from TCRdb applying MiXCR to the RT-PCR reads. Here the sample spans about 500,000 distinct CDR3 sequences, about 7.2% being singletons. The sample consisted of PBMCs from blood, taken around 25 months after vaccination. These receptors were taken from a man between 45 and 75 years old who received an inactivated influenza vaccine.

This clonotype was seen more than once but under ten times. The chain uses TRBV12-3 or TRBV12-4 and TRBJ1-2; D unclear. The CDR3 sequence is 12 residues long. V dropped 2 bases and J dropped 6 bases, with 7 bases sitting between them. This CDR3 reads CASSLYRNGYTF. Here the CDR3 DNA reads TGTGCCAGCAGTTTATACCGGAATGGCTACACCTTC.

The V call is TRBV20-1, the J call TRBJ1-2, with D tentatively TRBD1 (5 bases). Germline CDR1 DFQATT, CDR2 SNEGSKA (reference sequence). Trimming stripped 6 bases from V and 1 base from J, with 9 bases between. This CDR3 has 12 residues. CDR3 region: CSAQTVNYGYTF. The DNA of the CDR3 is TGCAGTGCCCAGACAGTTAACTATGGCTACACCTTC.

The CDR3 is CASSNSGIGYNEQFF. CDR3 sequence (DNA): TGTGCCAGCAGCAATAGCGGGATCGGGTACAATGAGCAGTTCTTC. The V gene is TRBV7-2, the J gene TRBJ2-1, with 8 bases that match TRBD2. The CDR3 contains 15 residues. Germline trimming cut 5 bases from V and 4 bases from J; bases unmatched to any gene: 7. Germline CDR1 and CDR2: SGHTA and FQGNSA.

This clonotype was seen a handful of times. CDR3 coding DNA: TGTGCCAGCAGACAGGGAGTGGGCGGCAATCAGCCCCAGCATTTT. Its translation is CASRQGVGGNQPQHF. This chain connects TRBV6-1 to TRBJ1-5, with D tentatively TRBD1 (6 bases). V dropped 6 bases and J dropped 2 bases, with 14 bases sitting between them. CDR3 length: 15 amino acids. Germline loops: CDR1 MNHNS, CDR2 SASEGT.

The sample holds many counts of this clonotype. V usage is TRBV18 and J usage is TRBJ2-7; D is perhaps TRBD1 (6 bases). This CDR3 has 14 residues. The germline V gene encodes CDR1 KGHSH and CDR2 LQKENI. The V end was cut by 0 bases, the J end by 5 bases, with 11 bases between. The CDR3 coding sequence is TGTGCCAGCTCACCACCAAACAGGGCCCACGAGCAGTACTTC. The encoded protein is CASSPPNRAHEQYF.

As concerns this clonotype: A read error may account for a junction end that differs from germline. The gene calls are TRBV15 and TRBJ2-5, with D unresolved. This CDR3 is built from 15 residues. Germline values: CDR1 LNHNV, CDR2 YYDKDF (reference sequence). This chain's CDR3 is CATSRDMQVQDTQYF. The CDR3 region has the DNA TGTGCCACCAGCAGAGATATGCAGGTCCAAGATACCCAGTACTTC. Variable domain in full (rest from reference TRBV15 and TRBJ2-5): DAMVIQNPRYQVTQFGKPVTLSCSQTLNHNVMYWYQQKSSQAPKLLFHYYDKDFNNEADTPDNFQSRRPNTSFCFLDIRSPGLGDTAMYLCATSRDMQVQDTQYFGPGTRLLVL.

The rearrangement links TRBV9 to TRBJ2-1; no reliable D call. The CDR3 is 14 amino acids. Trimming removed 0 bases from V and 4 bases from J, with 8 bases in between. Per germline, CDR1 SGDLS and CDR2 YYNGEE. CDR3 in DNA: TGTGCCAGCAGCGTAGGAAACACGTACAATGAGCAGTTCTTC. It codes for CASSVGNTYNEQFF.

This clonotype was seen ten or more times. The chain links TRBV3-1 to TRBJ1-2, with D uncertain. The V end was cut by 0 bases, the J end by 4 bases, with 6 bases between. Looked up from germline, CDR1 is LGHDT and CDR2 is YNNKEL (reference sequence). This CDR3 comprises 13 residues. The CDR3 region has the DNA TGTGCCAGCAGCCAAGACCAAGCCTATGGCTACACCTTC. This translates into CASSQDQAYGYTF.

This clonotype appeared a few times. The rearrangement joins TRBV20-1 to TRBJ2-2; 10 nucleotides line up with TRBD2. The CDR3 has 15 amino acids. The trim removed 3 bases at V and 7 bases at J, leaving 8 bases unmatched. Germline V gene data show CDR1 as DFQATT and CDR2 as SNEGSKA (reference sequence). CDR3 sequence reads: CSASFLAGADGELFF. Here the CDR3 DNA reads TGCAGTGCTAGTTTCCTAGCGGGAGCGGACGGGGAGCTGTTTTTT.

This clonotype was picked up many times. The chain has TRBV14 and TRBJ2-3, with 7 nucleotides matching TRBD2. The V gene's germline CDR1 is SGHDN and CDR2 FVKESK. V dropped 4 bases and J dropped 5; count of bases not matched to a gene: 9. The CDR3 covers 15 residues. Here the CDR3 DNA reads TGTGCCAGCAGCCGAATGACATCTAGCGGAGATACGCAGTATTTT. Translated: CASSRMTSSGDTQYF.

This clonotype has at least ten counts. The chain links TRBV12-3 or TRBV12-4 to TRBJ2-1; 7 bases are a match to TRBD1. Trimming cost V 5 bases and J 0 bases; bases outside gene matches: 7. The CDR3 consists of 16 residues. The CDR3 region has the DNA TGTGCCAGCAGTGACTTAGGGGGCAGCTCCTACAATGAGCAGTTCTTC. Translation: CASSDLGGSSYNEQFF.

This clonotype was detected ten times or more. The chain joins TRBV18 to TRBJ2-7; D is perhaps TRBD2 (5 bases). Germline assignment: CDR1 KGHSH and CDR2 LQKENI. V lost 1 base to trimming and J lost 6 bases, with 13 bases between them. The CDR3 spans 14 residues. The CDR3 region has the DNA TGTGCCAGCTCACCACTCATACGGGGTCGCGAGCAGTACTTC. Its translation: CASSPLIRGREQYF.

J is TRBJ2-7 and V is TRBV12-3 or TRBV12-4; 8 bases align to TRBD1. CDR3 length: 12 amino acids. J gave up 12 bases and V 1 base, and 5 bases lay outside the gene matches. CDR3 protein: CASSLGRTGPYF. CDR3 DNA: TGTGCCAGCAGTTTAGGGAGGACAGGGCCGTACTTC.

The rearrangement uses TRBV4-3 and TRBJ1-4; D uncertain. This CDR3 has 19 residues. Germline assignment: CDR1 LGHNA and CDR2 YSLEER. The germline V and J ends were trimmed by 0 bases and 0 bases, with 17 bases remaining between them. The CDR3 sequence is CASSQELVGRLATNEKLFF. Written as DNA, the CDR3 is TGCGCCAGCAGCCAAGAATTGGTTGGCAGGCTGGCAACTAATGAAAAACTGTTTTTT.

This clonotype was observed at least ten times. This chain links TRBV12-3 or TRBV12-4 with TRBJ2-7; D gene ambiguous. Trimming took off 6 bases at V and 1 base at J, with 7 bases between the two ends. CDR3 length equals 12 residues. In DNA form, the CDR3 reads TGTGCCAGCAGCAGCGAGTCCTACGAGCAGTACTTC. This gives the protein CASSSESYEQYF.

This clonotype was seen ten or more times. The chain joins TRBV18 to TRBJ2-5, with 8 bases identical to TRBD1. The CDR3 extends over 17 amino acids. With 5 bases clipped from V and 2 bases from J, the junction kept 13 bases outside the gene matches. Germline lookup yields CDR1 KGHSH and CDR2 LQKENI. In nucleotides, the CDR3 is TGTGCCAGCTCATCGAGGACAGGGCGAGAGGTACAAGAGACCCAGTACTTC. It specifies CASSSRTGREVQETQYF.

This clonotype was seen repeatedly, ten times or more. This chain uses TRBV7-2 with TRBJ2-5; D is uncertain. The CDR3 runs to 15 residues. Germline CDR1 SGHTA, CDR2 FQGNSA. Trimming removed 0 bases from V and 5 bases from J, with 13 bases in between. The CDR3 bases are TGTGCCAGCAGCTTAGCGCTTAGTAAGGGTGAGACCCAGTACTTC. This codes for CASSLALSKGETQYF. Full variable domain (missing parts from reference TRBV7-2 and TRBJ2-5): GAGVSQSPSNKVTEKGKDVELRCDPISGHTALYWYRQSLGQGLEFLIYFQGNSAPDKSGLPSDRFSAERTGGSVSTLTIQRTQQEDSAVYLCASSLALSKGETQYFGPGTRLLVL.

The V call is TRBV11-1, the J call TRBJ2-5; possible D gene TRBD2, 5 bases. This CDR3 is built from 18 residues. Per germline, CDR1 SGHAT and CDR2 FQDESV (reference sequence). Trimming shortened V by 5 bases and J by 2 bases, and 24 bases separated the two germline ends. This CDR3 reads CASSPSAWGAKFQETQYF. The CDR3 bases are TGTGCCAGCAGCCCCTCTGCGTGGGGAGCCAAGTTTCAAGAGACCCAGTACTTC.

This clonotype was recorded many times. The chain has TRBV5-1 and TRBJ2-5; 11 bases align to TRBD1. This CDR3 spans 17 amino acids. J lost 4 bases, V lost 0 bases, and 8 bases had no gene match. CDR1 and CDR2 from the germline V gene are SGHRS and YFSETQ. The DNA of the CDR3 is TGCGCCAGCAGCTTGGAAACCGGGACAGGGGGGGGAGAGACCCAGTACTTC. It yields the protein CASSLETGTGGGETQYF.

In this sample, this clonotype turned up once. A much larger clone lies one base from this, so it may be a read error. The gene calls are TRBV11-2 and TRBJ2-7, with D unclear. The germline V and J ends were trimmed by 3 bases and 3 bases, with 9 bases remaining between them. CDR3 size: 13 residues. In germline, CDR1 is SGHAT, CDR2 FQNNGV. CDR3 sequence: CASSFSGDYEQYF. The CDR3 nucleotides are TGTGCCAGCAGCTTTAGTGGGGACTACGAGCAGTACTTC.

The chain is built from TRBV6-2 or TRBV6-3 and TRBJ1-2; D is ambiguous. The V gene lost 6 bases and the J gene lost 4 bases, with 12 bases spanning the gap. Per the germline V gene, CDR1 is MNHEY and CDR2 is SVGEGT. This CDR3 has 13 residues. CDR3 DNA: TGTGCCAGCAGACCGACGGATCGCTATGGCTACACCTTC. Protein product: CASRPTDRYGYTF.

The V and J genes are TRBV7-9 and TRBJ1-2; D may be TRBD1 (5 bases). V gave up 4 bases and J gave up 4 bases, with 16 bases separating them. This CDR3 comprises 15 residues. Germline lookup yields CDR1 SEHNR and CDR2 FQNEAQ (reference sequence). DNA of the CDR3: TGTGCCAGCAGCTGGCAACCGGGGCCAGGCTATGGCTACACCTTC. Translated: CASSWQPGPGYGYTF.

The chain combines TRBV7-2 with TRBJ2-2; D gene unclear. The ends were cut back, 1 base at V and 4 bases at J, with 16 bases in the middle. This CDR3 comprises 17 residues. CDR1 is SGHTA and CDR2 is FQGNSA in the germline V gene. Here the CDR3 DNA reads TGTGCCAGCAGCTTAGGGTCGTCTAGTCTTCGCACCGGGGAGCTGTTTTTT. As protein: CASSLGSSSLRTGELFF.

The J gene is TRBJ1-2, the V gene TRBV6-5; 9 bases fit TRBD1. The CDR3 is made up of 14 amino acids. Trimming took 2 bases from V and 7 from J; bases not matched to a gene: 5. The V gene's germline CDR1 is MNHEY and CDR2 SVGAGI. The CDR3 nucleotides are TGTGCCAGCAGTTACGGACAGGGGTTGGGTGGCTACACCTTC. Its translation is CASSYGQGLGGYTF.

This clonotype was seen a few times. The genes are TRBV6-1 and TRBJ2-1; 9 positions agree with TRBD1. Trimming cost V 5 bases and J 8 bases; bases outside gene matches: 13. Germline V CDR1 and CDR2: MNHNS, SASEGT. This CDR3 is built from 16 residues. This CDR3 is CASSPTPGQGIHEQFF. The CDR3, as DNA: TGTGCCAGCAGTCCTACGCCGGGACAGGGCATCCATGAGCAGTTCTTC.

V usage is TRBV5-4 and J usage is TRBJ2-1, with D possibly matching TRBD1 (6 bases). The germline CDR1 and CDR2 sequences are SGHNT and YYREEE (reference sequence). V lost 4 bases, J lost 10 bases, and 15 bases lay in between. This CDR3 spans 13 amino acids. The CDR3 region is CASSLDSLGEQFF. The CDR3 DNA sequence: TGTGCCAGCAGCCTGGACAGCCTCGGGGAGCAGTTCTTC.